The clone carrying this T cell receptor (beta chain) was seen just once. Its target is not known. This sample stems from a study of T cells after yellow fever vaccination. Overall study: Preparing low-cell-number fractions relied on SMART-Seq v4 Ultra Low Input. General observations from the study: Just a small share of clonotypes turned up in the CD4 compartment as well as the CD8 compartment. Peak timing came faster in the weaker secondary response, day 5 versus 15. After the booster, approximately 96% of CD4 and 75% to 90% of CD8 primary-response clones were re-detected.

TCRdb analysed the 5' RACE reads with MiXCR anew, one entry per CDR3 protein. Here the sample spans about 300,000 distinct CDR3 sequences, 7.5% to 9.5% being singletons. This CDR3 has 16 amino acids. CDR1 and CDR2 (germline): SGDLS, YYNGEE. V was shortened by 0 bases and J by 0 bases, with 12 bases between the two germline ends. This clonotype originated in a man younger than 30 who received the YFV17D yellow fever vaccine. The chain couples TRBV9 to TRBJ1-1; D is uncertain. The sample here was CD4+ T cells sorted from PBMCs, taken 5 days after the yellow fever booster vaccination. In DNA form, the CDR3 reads TGTGCCAGCAGCGTAGGTTTGGCAGGCATGAACACTGAAGCTTTCTTT. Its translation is CASSVGLAGMNTEAFF.